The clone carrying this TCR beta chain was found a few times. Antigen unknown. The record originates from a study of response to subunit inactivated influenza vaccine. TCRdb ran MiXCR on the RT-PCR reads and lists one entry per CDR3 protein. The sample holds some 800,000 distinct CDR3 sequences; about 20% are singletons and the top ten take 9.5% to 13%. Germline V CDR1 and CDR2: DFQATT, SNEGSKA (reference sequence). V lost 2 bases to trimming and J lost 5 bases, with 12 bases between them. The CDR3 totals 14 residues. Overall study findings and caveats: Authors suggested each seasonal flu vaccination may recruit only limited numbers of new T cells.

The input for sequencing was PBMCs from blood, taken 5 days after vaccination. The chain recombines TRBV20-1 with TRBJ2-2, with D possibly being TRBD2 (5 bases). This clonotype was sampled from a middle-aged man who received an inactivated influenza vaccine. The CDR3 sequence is CSARPPPGTGELFF. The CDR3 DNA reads TGCAGTGCTAGACCCCCCCCGGGGACCGGGGAGCTGTTTTTT.